This T cell receptor beta chain comes out of a study of blood T cells in healthy people across ages. This clonotype was seen a handful of times. The second PCR ran about 7 to 12 cycles with a sample-barcoded 5' primer and J-beta primers. TCRdb independently ran MiXCR on the 5' RACE reads; one entry per CDR3 protein. The table lists 1.5 million to 2 million distinct CDR3 sequences, roughly two fifths of them singletons. The germline CDR1 and CDR2 sequences are SGDLS and YYNGEE. The CDR3 contains 14 residues. V was pared by 0 bases and J by 4 bases, with 10 bases between. This TCR was recovered from a human donor in good health. Material: blood. The chain carries TRBV9 and TRBJ2-5; D is ambiguous. Here the CDR3 DNA reads TGTGCCAGCAGCGTAGCCTCAAGGGTAGAGACCCAGTACTTC. Translating it yields CASSVASRVETQYF.